This T cell receptor (beta chain) was recorded in a study of control samples from healthy donors and cancer patients. The CDR3 covers 18 residues. V gave up 2 bases and J gave up 2 bases; unmatched junction bases: 9. Germline V gene lookup returns CDR1 LGHNA and CDR2 YNFKEQ. This table comes from immunoSEQ multiplex PCR, and its TCRdb copy is limited to in-frame clones, with some not included. The data show approximately 150,000 clones, about 89% seen once. The chain couples TRBV4-2 to TRBJ1-4, with 9 bases fitting TRBD1. Sample: blood. This sequence originates from a man between 18 and 29 years old in good health. The CDR3 is CASSQRQGGGSTNEKLFF. For the CDR3, the DNA is TGTGCCAGCAGCCAACGACAGGGGGGAGGGTCGACTAATGAAAAACTGTTTTTT.